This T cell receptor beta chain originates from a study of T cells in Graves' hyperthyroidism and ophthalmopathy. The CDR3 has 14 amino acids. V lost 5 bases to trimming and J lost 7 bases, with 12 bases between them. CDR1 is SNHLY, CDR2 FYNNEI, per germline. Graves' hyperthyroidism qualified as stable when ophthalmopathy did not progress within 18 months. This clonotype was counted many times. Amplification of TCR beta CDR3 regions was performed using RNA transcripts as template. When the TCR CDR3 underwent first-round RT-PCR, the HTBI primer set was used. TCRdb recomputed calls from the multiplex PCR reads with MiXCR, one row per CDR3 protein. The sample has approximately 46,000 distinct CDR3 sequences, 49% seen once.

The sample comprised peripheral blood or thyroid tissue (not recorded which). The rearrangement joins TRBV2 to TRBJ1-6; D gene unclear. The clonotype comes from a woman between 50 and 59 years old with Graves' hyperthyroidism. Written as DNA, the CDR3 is TGTGCCAGCAGTTCCGACTCGGGGAATTCACCCCTCCACTTT. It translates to CASSSDSGNSPLHF.